These 11 T cell receptor beta chains came from one sample sequenced in a study of CD8+ T cells in alopecia areata. Reverse transcribed after extraction, RNA yielded cDNA as the sequencing template. Clones were read by immunoSEQ multiplex PCR, and TCRdb kept only the in-frame ones, dropping some. The data show 150,000 to 200,000 clones, less than 80% seen once. Treatment denoted: oral pan-JAK inhibitor, 5-10 mg twice daily. The specimen was CD4+ T cells sorted from blood, collected at week 24, from a patient treated with tofacitinib. The receptor source for this set is a human donor with alopecia areata.

CDR3 sequence reads: CASSPGLPRDSPLHF. For the CDR3, the DNA is TGTGCCAGCAGCCCGGGACTCCCCAGGGATTCACCCCTCCACTTT. The chain uses TRBV11-2 and TRBJ1-6; perhaps TRBD1 as D (5 bases). From germline, CDR1 is SGHAT and CDR2 FQNNGV. The V and J ends lost 5 bases and 8 bases respectively, with 16 bases between them. The CDR3 covers 15 residues.

On this clone itself: This sample also contains other DNA sequences that code for the same CDR3. The J gene is TRBJ2-2, the V gene TRBV30; D is ambiguous. The ends were cut back, 2 bases at V and 2 bases at J, with 0 bases in the middle. The CDR3 length is 11 residues. Germline V CDR1 and CDR2: GTSNPN, SVGIG (reference sequence). The CDR3 bases are TGTGCCTGGAGTAACACCGGGGAGCTGTTTTTT. Translated: CAWSNTGELFF.

The chain has TRBV18 and TRBJ1-5; TRBD1 is a possible D gene (5 bases). This CDR3 has 13 amino acids. Trimming left V 3 bases short and J 9 bases short, with 12 bases between. Germline loops: CDR1 KGHSH, CDR2 LQKENI. CDR3 loop: CASSPIQDPPQHF. CDR3 nucleotide sequence: TGTGCCAGCTCACCCATACAGGATCCGCCCCAGCATTTT. The variable domain in full, completed from reference TRBV18 and TRBJ1-5, reads NAGVMQNPRHLVRRRGQEARLRCSPMKGHSHVYWYRQLPEEGLKFMVYLQKENIIDESGMPKERFSAEFPKEGPSILRIQQVVRGDSAAYFCASSPIQDPPQHFGDGTRLSIL.

The table lists this clone with a few counts. This sample also contains other DNA sequences that code for the same CDR3. V and J are TRBV29-1 and TRBJ1-5; no clear D. Germline V gives CDR1 SQVTM, CDR2 ANQGSEA. V was clipped by 0 bases and J by 2 bases, with 2 bases between them. The CDR3 totals 12 residues. This chain's CDR3 is CSVEEGNQPQHF. CDR3 nucleotides: TGCAGCGTTGAAGAAGGCAATCAGCCCCAGCATTTT.

Only a few counts were recorded for this clone. This chain links TRBV19 with TRBJ2-2; the match to TRBD1 covers 9 bases. Germline loops: CDR1 LNHDA, CDR2 SQIVND (reference sequence). The V gene end was trimmed by 6 bases and the J gene end by 6 bases; junction bases not matched to a gene: 8. The CDR3 extends over 15 amino acids. CDR3 protein: CASRAQGAKAGELFF. The CDR3 DNA reads as TGTGCCAGTAGGGCACAGGGGGCGAAAGCCGGGGAGCTGTTTTTT.

The rearrangement joins TRBV15 to TRBJ1-1; the D gene is possibly TRBD1 (5 bases). There are 13 residues in the CDR3. Germline values: CDR1 LNHNV, CDR2 YYDKDF (reference sequence). The ends were cut back, 9 bases at V and 4 bases at J, with 15 bases in the middle. CDR3 protein: CATTDRATTEAFF. The CDR3 DNA is TGTGCCACTACAGACAGAGCGACCACTGAAGCTTTCTTT. Supplemented by reference TRBV15 and TRBJ1-1, the full variable domain reads DAMVIQNPRYQVTQFGKPVTLSCSQTLNHNVMYWYQQKSSQAPKLLFHYYDKDFNNEADTPDNFQSRRPNTSFCFLDIRSPGLGDTAMYLCATTDRATTEAFFGQGTRLTVV.

The chain couples TRBV18 to TRBJ2-3; D may be TRBD2 (6 bases). The germline V gene has CDR1 KGHSH and CDR2 LQKENI. Trimming took 10 bases from V and 0 from J, leaving 17 bases between them. The CDR3 totals 15 residues. The CDR3 DNA is TGTGCCACCAACCTAAAGGGGACTAGCACAGATACGCAGTATTTT. Amino acid sequence: CATNLKGTSTDTQYF.

This clone has at least ten counts. The gene calls are TRBV15 and TRBJ2-2, with a weak D call TRBD1 (5 bases). CDR1 and CDR2 (germline): LNHNV, YYDKDF (reference sequence). Trimming took off 0 bases at V and 7 bases at J, with 12 bases between the two ends. This CDR3 contains 15 residues. The CDR3 loop is CATSRESQASGELFF. CDR3 nucleotides: TGTGCCACCAGCAGAGAGTCACAGGCAAGCGGGGAGCTGTTTTTT.

The chain joins TRBV5-6 to TRBJ1-2, with TRBD1 as a possible D gene (6 bases). The CDR3 loop spans 15 amino acids. Deletions cut 0 bases from V and 6 bases from J, with 15 bases between. The germline CDR1 and CDR2 sequences are SGHDT and YYEEEE. The CDR3 loop is CASSLGGQSPDGYTF. CDR3 DNA sequence: TGTGCCAGCAGCTTGGGCGGACAGTCGCCGGATGGCTACACCTTC.

The gene calls are TRBV29-1 and TRBJ2-1, with 7 bases identical to TRBD1. The V and J ends lost 4 bases and 1 base, in that order; junction bases with no gene match: 7. The CDR3 contains 15 residues. Germline lookup yields CDR1 SQVTM and CDR2 ANQGSEA. CDR3 coding DNA: TGCAGCGTTGCTACGCAGGGGGTTTCCTACAATGAGCAGTTCTTC. Amino acid sequence: CSVATQGVSYNEQFF.

The chain employs TRBV2 and TRBJ1-6; D ambiguous. Germline V CDR1 and CDR2: SNHLY, FYNNEI. V lost 5 bases and J lost 8, with 7 bases in between. This CDR3 comprises 12 residues. The CDR3 is CASSIKDSPLHF. The CDR3 DNA reads TGTGCCAGCAGTATCAAGGATTCACCCCTCCACTTT.